This is a list of T cell receptor beta chains from one sample in a study of Graves' ophthalmopathy and Graves' hyperthyroidism. TCRdb fed the multiplex PCR reads into MiXCR, producing one record per CDR3 protein. The sample contains over a million distinct CDR3 sequences, about 40% of which appear only once. The material sequenced was peripheral blood or thyroid tissue (not recorded which). Receptor source: an adult man with Graves' hyperthyroidism. Both conserved end residues are part of each CDR3. Each record gives: D gene, clone size, J gene, V gene, CDR3 DNA, CDR3 protein. A D gene is named only where the DNA matches it firmly. Expanded clones are given a class, and other clones once, few, many or no size at all.

D gene: -; clone size: -; J gene: TRBJ1-5; V gene: TRBV15; CDR3 DNA: TGTGCCACCAGCAGAGCAATCCAAGAGACCCAGCATTTT; CDR3 protein: CATSRAIQETQHF
D gene: TRBD1; clone size: -; J gene: TRBJ1-2; V gene: TRBV25-1; CDR3 DNA: TGTGCCAGCAGTGCTAGAGATCCTACCGGGACAGGCTATGGCTACACCTTC; CDR3 protein: CASSARDPTGTGYGYTF
D gene: -; clone size: -; J gene: TRBJ1-1; V gene: TRBV7-2; CDR3 DNA: TGTGCCAGCAGCTTAGGCCCAGGTTACCCGGAGGGCACTGAAGCTTTCTTT; CDR3 protein: CASSLGPGYPEGTEAFF
D gene: -; clone size: few; J gene: TRBJ2-7; V gene: TRBV14; CDR3 DNA: TGCGCCAGCAGCCAAGATTCCACGGGGCTGGGGGGCTCGTACGAGCAGTACTTC; CDR3 protein: CASSQDSTGLGGSYEQYF
D gene: -; clone size: -; J gene: TRBJ1-1; V gene: TRBV5-1; CDR3 DNA: TGCGCCAGCAGCCCCATCCAAGGGAACACTGAAGCTTTCTTT; CDR3 protein: CASSPIQGNTEAFF
D gene: -; clone size: many; J gene: TRBJ1-1; V gene: TRBV2; CDR3 DNA: TGTGCCAGCAGTCGGATGATGAACACTGAAGCTTTCTTT; CDR3 protein: CASSRMMNTEAFF
D gene: -; clone size: many; J gene: TRBJ2-2; V gene: TRBV7-2; CDR3 DNA: TGTGCCAGCAGCTTAAATGGGGCGGGCACGAACACCGGGGAGCTGTTTTTT; CDR3 protein: CASSLNGAGTNTGELFF
D gene: -; clone size: few; J gene: TRBJ1-5; V gene: TRBV2; CDR3 DNA: TGTGCCAGCAGTGTTTACGAGCGGCCCCAGCATTTT; CDR3 protein: CASSVYERPQHF
D gene: TRBD1; clone size: many; J gene: TRBJ2-6; V gene: TRBV6-5; CDR3 DNA: TGTGCCAGCAGCCCGGACAGGAGGAATTCTGGGGCCAACGTCCTGACTTTC; CDR3 protein: CASSPDRRNSGANVLTF
D gene: TRBD2; clone size: few; J gene: TRBJ2-5; V gene: TRBV20-1; CDR3 DNA: TGCAGTGCAAGAGATGGTAGCGGGAGGGCTGCGGGGACCCAGTACTTC; CDR3 protein: CSARDGSGRAAGTQYF
D gene: TRBD1; clone size: many; J gene: TRBJ1-1; V gene: TRBV7-9; CDR3 DNA: TGTGCCAGCAGCTCCCAGCCGGGACAGGTGAACACTGAAGCTTTCTTT; CDR3 protein: CASSSQPGQVNTEAFF
D gene: TRBD1; clone size: few; J gene: TRBJ1-5; V gene: TRBV7-9; CDR3 DNA: TGTGCCAGCAGCACTGGGGACAGGGTGAATCAGCCCCAGCATTTT; CDR3 protein: CASSTGDRVNQPQHF
D gene: -; clone size: -; J gene: TRBJ2-7; V gene: TRBV5-8; CDR3 DNA: TGTGCCAGCAGCTATTGGGACATCCTAAACTACGAGCAGTACTTC; CDR3 protein: CASSYWDILNYEQYF
D gene: TRBD2; clone size: -; J gene: TRBJ2-5; V gene: TRBV3-1; CDR3 DNA: TGTGCCAGCAGCCAAGGACTAGCGGGGGGAATAGGAGAGACCCAGTACTTC; CDR3 protein: CASSQGLAGGIGETQYF
D gene: -; clone size: -; J gene: TRBJ1-2; V gene: TRBV11-1; CDR3 DNA: TGTGCCAGCAGCTTATCCTACAGGGACTCTTCCTATGGCTACACCTTC; CDR3 protein: CASSLSYRDSSYGYTF
D gene: TRBD1; clone size: -; J gene: TRBJ2-7; V gene: TRBV6-5; CDR3 DNA: TGTGCCAGCAGTCCAAACTCAGGGGGCCGAGGCGAGCAGTACTTC; CDR3 protein: CASSPNSGGRGEQYF
D gene: TRBD1; clone size: many; J gene: TRBJ1-4; V gene: TRBV20-1; CDR3 DNA: TGCAGTGCTCCCAGGGGGCTGGATGAAAAACTGTTTTTT; CDR3 protein: CSAPRGLDEKLFF
D gene: -; clone size: many; J gene: TRBJ2-7; V gene: TRBV6-5; CDR3 DNA: TGTGCCAGCAATTTGGGGAACGAGCAGTACTTC; CDR3 protein: CASNLGNEQYF
D gene: TRBD2; clone size: -; J gene: TRBJ2-7; V gene: TRBV7-2; CDR3 DNA: TGTGCCAGCAGCACTTCCCCACTAGCGGGGGGAGAGCAGTACTTC; CDR3 protein: CASSTSPLAGGEQYF
D gene: -; clone size: -; J gene: TRBJ2-7; V gene: TRBV29-1; CDR3 DNA: TGCAGCGTTCCAGGGCACTACGAGCAGTACTTC; CDR3 protein: CSVPGHYEQYF
D gene: TRBD1; clone size: -; J gene: TRBJ1-6; V gene: TRBV29-1; CDR3 DNA: TGCAGCTCTAGACTAGCGGTCCGGGACAGTAATTCACCCCTCCACTTT; CDR3 protein: CSSRLAVRDSNSPLHF
D gene: -; clone size: many; J gene: TRBJ2-6; V gene: TRBV5-6; CDR3 DNA: TGTGCCAGCAGCTTGGACATTGGCTCTGGGGCCAACGTCCTGACTTTC; CDR3 protein: CASSLDIGSGANVLTF
D gene: -; clone size: -; J gene: TRBJ1-6; V gene: TRBV7-8; CDR3 DNA: TGTGCCAGCAGCTTGGAACCCGCTAGCAATCAGCCCCTCCACTTT; CDR3 protein: CASSLEPASNQPLHF
D gene: -; clone size: -; J gene: TRBJ2-2; V gene: TRBV7-2; CDR3 DNA: TGTGCCAGCAGTTTATGGGTAGTCGGGGAGCTGTTTTTT; CDR3 protein: CASSLWVVGELFF
D gene: -; clone size: many; J gene: TRBJ2-7; V gene: TRBV12-3/TRBV12-4; CDR3 DNA: TGTGCCAGCAGCCGACGAGAGTACGAGCAGTACTTC; CDR3 protein: CASSRREYEQYF
D gene: -; clone size: many; J gene: TRBJ2-7; V gene: TRBV7-9; CDR3 DNA: TGTGCCAGCAGCAGTGCGAAGACTTGGGTGGAGCAGTACTTC; CDR3 protein: CASSSAKTWVEQYF
D gene: -; clone size: few; J gene: TRBJ2-7; V gene: TRBV10-3; CDR3 DNA: TGTGCCATCAGTGTGCCCGGGGGCGCCGAGCAGTACTTC; CDR3 protein: CAISVPGGAEQYF
D gene: -; clone size: -; J gene: TRBJ1-2; V gene: TRBV7-3; CDR3 DNA: TGTGCCAGCAGCCCACAACCAGGCTACACCTTC; CDR3 protein: CASSPQPGYTF
D gene: TRBD1; clone size: -; J gene: TRBJ1-5; V gene: TRBV2; CDR3 DNA: TGTGCCAGCAGTGAAGTACAACAGGGGACGCAGCCCCAGCATTTT; CDR3 protein: CASSEVQQGTQPQHF
D gene: -; clone size: many; J gene: TRBJ2-7; V gene: TRBV10-3; CDR3 DNA: TGTGTCATCAGTGATATGTTTGCGGGGGAGCAGTACTTC; CDR3 protein: CVISDMFAGEQYF
D gene: -; clone size: once; J gene: TRBJ1-3; V gene: TRBV6-5; CDR3 DNA: TGTGCCAGCAGCGAAGTGGCGGGAAACACCATATATTTT; CDR3 protein: CASSEVAGNTIYF
D gene: -; clone size: few; J gene: TRBJ1-4; V gene: TRBV20-1; CDR3 DNA: TGCAGTGCTAGATTGATTTCAACTAATGAAAAACTGTTTTTT; CDR3 protein: CSARLISTNEKLFF
D gene: -; clone size: -; J gene: TRBJ2-5; V gene: TRBV19; CDR3 DNA: -; CDR3 protein: CASSGRGQLGQTQYFGPGDF
D gene: TRBD2; clone size: -; J gene: TRBJ2-2; V gene: TRBV12-3/TRBV12-4; CDR3 DNA: TGTGCTAGTGGTTTGGTATCGTTGGGGACTAGCGGGCCCGGGGAGCTGTTTTTT; CDR3 protein: CASGLVSLGTSGPGELFF
D gene: TRBD1; clone size: once; J gene: TRBJ2-2; V gene: TRBV7-2; CDR3 DNA: TGTGCCAGCAGCTTAGGGGGGCAGGGGGCGACCGGGGAGCTGTCTTGG; CDR3 protein: CASSLGGQGATGELSW
D gene: TRBD1; clone size: -; J gene: TRBJ1-6; V gene: TRBV24-1; CDR3 DNA: TGTGCCACCAGTGATTGGACAGGGGGAGGATCACCCCTCCACTTT; CDR3 protein: CATSDWTGGGSPLHF
D gene: -; clone size: -; J gene: TRBJ1-5; V gene: TRBV4-2; CDR3 DNA: TGTGCCAGCAGCCAAGTACCAGGGCTATTACAGCCCCAGCATTTT; CDR3 protein: CASSQVPGLLQPQHF
D gene: TRBD1; clone size: -; J gene: TRBJ2-7; V gene: TRBV4-1; CDR3 DNA: TGCGCCAGCAGCCAAGGACAGGGGGCCGTATACGAGCAGTACTTC; CDR3 protein: CASSQGQGAVYEQYF
D gene: -; clone size: -; J gene: TRBJ1-5; V gene: TRBV20-1; CDR3 DNA: TGCAGTGCTAGTCAGCGTCAGCATTTT; CDR3 protein: CSASQRQHF
D gene: TRBD1; clone size: -; J gene: TRBJ1-4; V gene: TRBV10-3; CDR3 DNA: TGTGCCATCAGTGAGCCTGAGACAGGGGTCGAAAAACTGTTTTTT; CDR3 protein: CAISEPETGVEKLFF
D gene: -; clone size: many; J gene: TRBJ2-2; V gene: TRBV20-1; CDR3 DNA: TGCAGTGCTAGAAGAGCGGACAGAGACACCGGGGAGCTGTTTTTT; CDR3 protein: CSARRADRDTGELFF
D gene: TRBD2; clone size: many; J gene: TRBJ2-7; V gene: TRBV15; CDR3 DNA: TGTGCCACCAGCAGAGTTGAGGGGAGGGCCCCCGAGCAGTACTTC; CDR3 protein: CATSRVEGRAPEQYF
D gene: TRBD1; clone size: -; J gene: TRBJ2-7; V gene: TRBV5-7; CDR3 DNA: TGTGCCAGCAGCTTGGAGACAGGGGGTGGTGAGCAGTACTTC; CDR3 protein: CASSLETGGGEQYF
D gene: TRBD2; clone size: -; J gene: TRBJ2-7; V gene: TRBV20-1; CDR3 DNA: TGCAGTGCTAGAGATGAGACTAGCGGGACCCCTTACGAGCAGTACTTC; CDR3 protein: CSARDETSGTPYEQYF
D gene: -; clone size: once; J gene: TRBJ1-5; V gene: TRBV2; CDR3 DNA: TGTGCCAGCGTTTGTATCGACAGTAGCAATCAGCCCCAGCATTTT; CDR3 protein: CASVCIDSSNQPQHF
D gene: -; clone size: -; J gene: TRBJ2-7; V gene: TRBV7-9; CDR3 DNA: TGTGCCAGCAGAGGCGCGGGGGCCGTGCGATCCTACGAGCAGTACTTC; CDR3 protein: CASRGAGAVRSYEQYF
D gene: TRBD1; clone size: -; J gene: TRBJ1-2; V gene: TRBV4-3; CDR3 DNA: TGCGCCAGCAGCCAAGATAAGGGGGCTCAGGGCTACACCTTC; CDR3 protein: CASSQDKGAQGYTF
D gene: -; clone size: many; J gene: TRBJ1-5; V gene: TRBV6-5; CDR3 DNA: TGTGCCAGCAGTGAAGCAGACAATCAGCCCCAGCATTTT; CDR3 protein: CASSEADNQPQHF
D gene: TRBD1; clone size: few; J gene: TRBJ1-4; V gene: TRBV10-3; CDR3 DNA: TGTGCCATCAGCCCGGGACAGGGCTTTAATGAAAAACTGTTTTTT; CDR3 protein: CAISPGQGFNEKLFF
D gene: -; clone size: -; J gene: TRBJ2-7; V gene: TRBV11-2; CDR3 DNA: TGTGCCAGCAGCCCCCTTGTGGGCGGGGTGGTTTACTTC; CDR3 protein: CASSPLVGGVVYF
D gene: -; clone size: -; J gene: TRBJ1-2; V gene: TRBV30; CDR3 DNA: TGTGCCTGGAGTGTGGGTGCAGGTGGCTACACCTTC; CDR3 protein: CAWSVGAGGYTF
D gene: -; clone size: few; J gene: TRBJ1-5; V gene: TRBV19; CDR3 DNA: TGTGCCAGTAGTATTCTCCACCGGGACCCCAAGGGGCCCCAGCATTTT; CDR3 protein: CASSILHRDPKGPQHF